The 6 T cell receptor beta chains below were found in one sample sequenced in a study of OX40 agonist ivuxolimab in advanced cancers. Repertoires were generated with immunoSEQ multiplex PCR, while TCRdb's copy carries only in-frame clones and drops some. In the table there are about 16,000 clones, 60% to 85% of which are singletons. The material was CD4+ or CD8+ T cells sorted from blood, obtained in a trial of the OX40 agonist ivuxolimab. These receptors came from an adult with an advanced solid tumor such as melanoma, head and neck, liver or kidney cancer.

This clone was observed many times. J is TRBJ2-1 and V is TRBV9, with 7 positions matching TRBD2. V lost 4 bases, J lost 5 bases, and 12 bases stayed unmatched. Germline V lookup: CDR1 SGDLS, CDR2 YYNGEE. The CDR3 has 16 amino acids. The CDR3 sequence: CASSSRTSAINNEQFF. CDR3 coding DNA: TGTGCCAGCAGCTCCCGCACTAGCGCGATCAACAATGAGCAGTTCTTC.

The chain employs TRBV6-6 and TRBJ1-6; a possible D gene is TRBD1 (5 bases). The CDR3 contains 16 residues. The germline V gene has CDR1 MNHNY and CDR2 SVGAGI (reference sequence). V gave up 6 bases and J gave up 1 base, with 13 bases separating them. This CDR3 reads CASRAGSISYNSPLHF. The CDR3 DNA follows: TGTGCCAGCAGGGCAGGGAGTATATCCTATAATTCACCCCTCCACTTT.

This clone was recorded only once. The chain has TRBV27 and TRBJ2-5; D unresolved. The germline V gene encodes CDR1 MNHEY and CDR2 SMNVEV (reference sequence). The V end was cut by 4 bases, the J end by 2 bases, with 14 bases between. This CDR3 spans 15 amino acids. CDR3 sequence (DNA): TGTGCCAGCAGTTCGCTATTTGGCACACAAGAGACCCAGTACTTC. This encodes CASSSLFGTQETQYF.

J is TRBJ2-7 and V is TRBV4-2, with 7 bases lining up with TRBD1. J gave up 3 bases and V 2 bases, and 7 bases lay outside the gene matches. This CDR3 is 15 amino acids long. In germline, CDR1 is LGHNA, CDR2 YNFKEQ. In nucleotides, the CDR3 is TGTGCCAGCAGCCAATACAGGGGTGTTAACTACGAGCAGTACTTC. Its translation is CASSQYRGVNYEQYF.

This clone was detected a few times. The CDR3 region is CASSFGGSRGYTF. CDR3 DNA sequence: TGCGCCAGCAGCTTCGGAGGGTCGCGTGGCTACACCTTC. V is TRBV5-1 and J is TRBJ1-2; the D is unclear. The CDR3 covers 13 residues. Germline V gene data show CDR1 as SGHRS and CDR2 as YFSETQ. V was clipped by 2 bases and J by 7 bases, with 12 bases between them.

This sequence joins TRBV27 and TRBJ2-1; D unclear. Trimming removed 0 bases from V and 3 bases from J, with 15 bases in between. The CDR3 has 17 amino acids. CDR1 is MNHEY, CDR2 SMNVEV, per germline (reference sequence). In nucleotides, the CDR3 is TGTGCCAGCAGTTTATCGGAATCGAAATTCTACTACAATGAGCAGTTCTTC. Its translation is CASSLSESKFYYNEQFF.